This TCR beta chain was observed in a study of blood T cell repertoires in COVID-19. At the level of the study: Researchers got acute and convalescent COVID-19 samples from the United States, Italy and Spain. T cells, B-cell-depleted T cells, or PBMCs provided the cDNA or gDNA that served as material.

Original processing methods: It was from reference gene primer amplification that nucleated cell counts were estimated. Data came from immunoSEQ multiplex PCR; TCRdb stores just in-frame clones and leaves some out. That table gives V, J and clone size, and the DNA gave D and trimming. The data contain under 200,000 clones, around nine tenths of them singletons. The germline V gene has CDR1 SGDLS and CDR2 YYNGEE. The CDR3 loop spans 15 amino acids. Deletions cut 0 bases from V and 0 bases from J, with 6 bases between. This TCR derives from a man between 50 and 59 years old with acute or convalescent COVID-19. The sample taken for sequencing was peripheral blood. The rearrangement uses TRBV9 and TRBJ2-2; unclear D gene. The CDR3 bases are TGTGCCAGCAGCGTAGGAACGGCGAACACCGGGGAGCTGTTTTTT. It codes for CASSVGTANTGELFF.